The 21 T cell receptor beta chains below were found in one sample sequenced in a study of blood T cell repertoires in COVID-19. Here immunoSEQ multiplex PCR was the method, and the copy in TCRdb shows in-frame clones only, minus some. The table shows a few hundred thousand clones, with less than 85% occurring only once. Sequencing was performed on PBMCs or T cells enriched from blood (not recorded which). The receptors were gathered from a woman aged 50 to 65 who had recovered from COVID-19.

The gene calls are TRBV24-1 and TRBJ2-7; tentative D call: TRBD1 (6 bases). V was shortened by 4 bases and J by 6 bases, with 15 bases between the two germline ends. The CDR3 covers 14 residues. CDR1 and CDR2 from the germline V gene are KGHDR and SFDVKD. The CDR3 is CATSEGRGKGEQYF. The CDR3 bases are TGTGCCACCAGTGAGGGCAGGGGTAAGGGCGAGCAGTACTTC.

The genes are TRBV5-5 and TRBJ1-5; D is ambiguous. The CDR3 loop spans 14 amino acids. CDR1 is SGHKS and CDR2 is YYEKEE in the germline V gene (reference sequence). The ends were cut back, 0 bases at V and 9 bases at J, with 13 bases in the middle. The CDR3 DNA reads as TGTGCCAGCAGCTTGGACGGAGGGCTGGGGCCCCAGCATTTT. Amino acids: CASSLDGGLGPQHF.

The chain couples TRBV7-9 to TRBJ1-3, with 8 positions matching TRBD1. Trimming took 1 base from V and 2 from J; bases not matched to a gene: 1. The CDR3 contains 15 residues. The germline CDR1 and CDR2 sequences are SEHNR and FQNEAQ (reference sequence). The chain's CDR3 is CASSLEQGAGNTIYF. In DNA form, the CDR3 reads TGTGCCAGCAGCTTAGAACAGGGGGCTGGAAACACCATATATTTT.

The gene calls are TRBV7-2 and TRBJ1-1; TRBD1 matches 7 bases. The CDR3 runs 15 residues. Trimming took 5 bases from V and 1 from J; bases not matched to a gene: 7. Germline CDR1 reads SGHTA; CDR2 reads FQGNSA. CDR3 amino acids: CASSRRQGGNTEAFF. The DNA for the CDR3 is TGTGCCAGCAGCAGAAGACAGGGCGGGAACACTGAAGCTTTCTTT.

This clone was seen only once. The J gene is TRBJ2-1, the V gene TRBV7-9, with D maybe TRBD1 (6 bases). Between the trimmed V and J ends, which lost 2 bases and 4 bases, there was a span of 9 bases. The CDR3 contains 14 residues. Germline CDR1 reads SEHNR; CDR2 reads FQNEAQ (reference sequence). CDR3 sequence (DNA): TGTGCCAGCAGCTTACGACAGGAGTACAATGAGCAGTTCTTC. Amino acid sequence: CASSLRQEYNEQFF.

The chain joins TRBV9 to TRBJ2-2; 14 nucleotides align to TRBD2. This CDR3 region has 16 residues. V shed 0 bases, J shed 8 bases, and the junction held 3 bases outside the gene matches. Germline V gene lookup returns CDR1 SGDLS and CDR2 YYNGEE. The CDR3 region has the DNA TGTGCCAGCAGCGTAGAGGGACTAGCGGGGGCGGGGGAGCTGTTTTTT. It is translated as CASSVEGLAGAGELFF.

The CDR3 nucleotides are TGTGCCAGTAGTATAGCAGAGGGCAGGATACCTGAAGCTTTCTTT. Protein sequence: CASSIAEGRIPEAFF. The V and J genes are TRBV19 and TRBJ1-1; D gene ambiguous. V dropped 1 base and J dropped 6 bases, with 15 bases sitting between them. Germline V CDR1 and CDR2: LNHDA, SQIVND (reference sequence). The CDR3 runs 15 residues.

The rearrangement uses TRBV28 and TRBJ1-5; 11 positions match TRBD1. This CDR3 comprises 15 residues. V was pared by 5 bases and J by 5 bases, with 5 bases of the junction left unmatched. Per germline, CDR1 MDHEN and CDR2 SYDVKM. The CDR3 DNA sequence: TGTGCCAGCAGTCCTCAGGGACAGGGGGATCAGCCCCAGCATTTT. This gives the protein CASSPQGQGDQPQHF. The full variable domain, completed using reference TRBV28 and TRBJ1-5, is DVKVTQSSRYLVKRTGEKVFLECVQDMDHENMFWYRQDPGLGLRLIYFSYDVKMKEKGDIPEGYSVSREKKERFSLILESASTNQTSMYLCASSPQGQGDQPQHFGDGTRLSIL.

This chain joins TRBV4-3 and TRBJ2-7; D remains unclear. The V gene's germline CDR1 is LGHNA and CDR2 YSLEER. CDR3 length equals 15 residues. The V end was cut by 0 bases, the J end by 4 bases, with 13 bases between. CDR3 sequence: CASSQESRHLYEQYF. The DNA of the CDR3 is TGCGCCAGCAGCCAAGAGAGCCGACATCTGTACGAGCAGTACTTC.

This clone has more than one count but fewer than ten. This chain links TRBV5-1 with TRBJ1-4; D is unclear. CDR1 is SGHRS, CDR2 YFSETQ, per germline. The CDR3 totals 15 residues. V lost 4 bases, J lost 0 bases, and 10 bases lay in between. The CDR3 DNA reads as TGCGCCAGCAGCCGGGAGGGTTCAACTAATGAAAAACTGTTTTTT. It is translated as CASSREGSTNEKLFF. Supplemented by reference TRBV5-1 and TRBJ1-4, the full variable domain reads KAGVTQTPRYLIKTRGQQVTLSCSPISGHRSVSWYQQTPGQGLQFLFEYFSETQRNKGNFPGRFSGRQFSNSRSEMNVSTLELGDSALYLCASSREGSTNEKLFFGSGTQLSVL.

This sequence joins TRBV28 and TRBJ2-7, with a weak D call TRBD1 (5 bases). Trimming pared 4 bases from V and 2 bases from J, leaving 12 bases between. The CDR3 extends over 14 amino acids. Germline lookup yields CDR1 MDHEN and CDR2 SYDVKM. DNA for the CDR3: TGTGCCAGCAGTTCTCCAGGGATCACCTACGAGCAGTACTTC. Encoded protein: CASSSPGITYEQYF.

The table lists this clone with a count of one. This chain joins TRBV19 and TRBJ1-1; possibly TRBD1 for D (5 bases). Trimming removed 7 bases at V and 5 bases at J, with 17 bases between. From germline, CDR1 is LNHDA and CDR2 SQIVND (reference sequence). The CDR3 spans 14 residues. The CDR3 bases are TGTGCCAGTAATTATATACCAGGGCGGACTGAAGCTTTCTTT. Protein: CASNYIPGRTEAFF. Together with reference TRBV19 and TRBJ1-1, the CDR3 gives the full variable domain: DGGITQSPKYLFRKEGQNVTLSCEQNLNHDAMYWYRQDPGQGLRLIYYSQIVNDFQKGDIAEGYSVSREKKESFPLTVTSAQKNPTAFYLCASNYIPGRTEAFFGQGTRLTVV.

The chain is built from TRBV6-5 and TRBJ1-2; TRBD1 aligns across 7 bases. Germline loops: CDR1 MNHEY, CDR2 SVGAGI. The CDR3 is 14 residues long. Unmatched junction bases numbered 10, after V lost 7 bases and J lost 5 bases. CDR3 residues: CASNQQRGQYGYTF. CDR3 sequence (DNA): TGTGCCAGCAATCAACAGAGGGGGCAATATGGCTACACCTTC.

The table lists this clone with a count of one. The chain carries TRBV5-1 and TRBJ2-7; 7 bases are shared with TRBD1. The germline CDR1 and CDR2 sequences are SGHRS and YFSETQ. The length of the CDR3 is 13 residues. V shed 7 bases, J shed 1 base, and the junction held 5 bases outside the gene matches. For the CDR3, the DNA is TGCGCCAGCGGGACAGTTTCTTCCTACGAGCAGTACTTC. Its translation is CASGTVSSYEQYF.

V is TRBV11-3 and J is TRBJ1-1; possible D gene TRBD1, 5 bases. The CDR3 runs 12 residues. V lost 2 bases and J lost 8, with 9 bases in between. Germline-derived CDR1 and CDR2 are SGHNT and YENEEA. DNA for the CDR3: TGTGCCAGCAGCTTACACGACAGAGAAGCTTTCTTT. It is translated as CASSLHDREAFF.

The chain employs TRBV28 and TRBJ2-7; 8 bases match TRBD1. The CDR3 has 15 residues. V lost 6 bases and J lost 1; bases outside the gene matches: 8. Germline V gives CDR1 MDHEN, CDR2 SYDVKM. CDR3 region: CASREGTGNSYEQYF. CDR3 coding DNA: TGTGCCAGCAGGGAAGGGACAGGAAATTCCTACGAGCAGTACTTC.

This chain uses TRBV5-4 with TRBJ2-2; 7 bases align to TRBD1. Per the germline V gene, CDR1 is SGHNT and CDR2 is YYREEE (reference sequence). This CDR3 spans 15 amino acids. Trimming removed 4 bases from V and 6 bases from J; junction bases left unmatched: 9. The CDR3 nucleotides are TGTGCCAGCAGCCCGGTGAAGGGGGCGCCCGGGGAGCTGTTTTTT. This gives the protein CASSPVKGAPGELFF.

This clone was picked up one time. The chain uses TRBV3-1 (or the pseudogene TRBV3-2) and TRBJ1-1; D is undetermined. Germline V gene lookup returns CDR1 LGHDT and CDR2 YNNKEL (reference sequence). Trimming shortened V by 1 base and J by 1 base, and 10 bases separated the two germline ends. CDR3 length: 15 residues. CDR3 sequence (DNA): TGTGCCAGCAGCCAAGTCCCGTGGCAGAACACTGAAGCTTTCTTT. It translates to CASSQVPWQNTEAFF.

CDR3 nucleotides: TGTGCCAGCAGCTCGCGACTAGCGGTCGAGGATACGCAGTATTTT. Translating gives CASSSRLAVEDTQYF. The chain joins TRBV7-9 to TRBJ2-3, with 9 positions matching TRBD2. After removal of 4 bases from V and 6 bases from J, the junction contained 8 bases not matched to a gene. This CDR3 comprises 15 residues. Germline V CDR1 and CDR2: SEHNR, FQNEAQ (reference sequence). The full variable domain, its missing parts supplied by reference TRBV7-9 and TRBJ2-3, is DTGVSQNPRHKITKRGQNVTFRCDPISEHNRLYWYRQTLGQGPEFLTYFQNEAQLEKSRLLSDRFSAERPKGSFSTLEIQRTEQGDSAMYLCASSSRLAVEDTQYFGPGTRLTVL.

The CDR3 DNA sequence: TGTGCCAGCAATAGGGGCACTGAAGCTTTCTTT. This sequence encodes CASNRGTEAFF. The V call is TRBV12-3 or TRBV12-4, the J call TRBJ1-1, with D possibly matching TRBD1 (5 bases). V lost 7 bases and J 4 bases, leaving 7 bases between the germline ends. The CDR3 contains 11 residues.

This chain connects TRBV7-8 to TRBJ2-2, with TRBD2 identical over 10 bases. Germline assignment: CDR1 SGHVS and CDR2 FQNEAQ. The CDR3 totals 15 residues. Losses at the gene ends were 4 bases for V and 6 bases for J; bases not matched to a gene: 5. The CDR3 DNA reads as TGTGCCAGCAGCTCAAGCGGGGGGGCCGCCGGGGAGCTGTTTTTT. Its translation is CASSSSGGAAGELFF.